This T cell receptor (beta chain) was sequenced for a study of blood T cell repertoires in COVID-19. Background on the study: Samples came from the United States, Italy and Spain, spanning acute and convalescent COVID-19.

Original handling: Researchers report that nucleated cell counts were estimated from reference gene primer amplification. Here immunoSEQ multiplex PCR was the method, and the copy in TCRdb shows in-frame clones only, minus some. V and J calls and clone size come straight from that table; D and trimming were deduced from the DNA. Of a few hundred thousand clones listed, approximately 87% are singletons. Germline CDR1 LNHNV, CDR2 YYDKDF (reference sequence). The CDR3 is 17 residues long. The V and J ends lost 0 bases and 3 bases, in that order; junction bases with no gene match: 6. Material: PBMCs or T cells enriched from blood (not recorded which). V is TRBV15 and J is TRBJ1-4, with TRBD1 identical over 8 bases. This TCR was sampled from a woman in her forties or fifties who had recovered from COVID-19. The CDR3 region is CATSRETGAVANEKLFF. As DNA, the CDR3 is TGTGCCACCAGCAGAGAGACAGGGGCGGTAGCTAATGAAAAACTGTTTTTT. The whole variable domain, remainder taken from reference TRBV15 and TRBJ1-4, is DAMVIQNPRYQVTQFGKPVTLSCSQTLNHNVMYWYQQKSSQAPKLLFHYYDKDFNNEADTPDNFQSRRPNTSFCFLDIRSPGLGDTAMYLCATSRETGAVANEKLFFGSGTQLSVL.